Shown below are 15 T cell receptor beta chains from a single sample sequenced in a study of T cell repertoires and HLA-DP antigens. Antigens of these TCRs are unknown. Assay: immunoSEQ multiplex PCR; the TCRdb copy retains only in-frame clones and omits some. The table shows about 110,000 clones, with 80% to 95% occurring only once. Sequencing was carried out using CD4+ T cells from PBMCs. Receptors originate from a woman between 18 and 30 years old in good health and CMV-seronegative.

J is TRBJ2-1 and V is TRBV7-8, with D possibly being TRBD2 (6 bases). Looked up from germline, CDR1 is SGHVS and CDR2 is FQNEAQ. The CDR3 runs 14 residues. V lost 5 bases and J 1 base, leaving 9 bases between the germline ends. DNA of the CDR3: TGTGCCAGCAGCCGGGACTTTTCCTACAATGAGCAGTTCTTC. Protein: CASSRDFSYNEQFF.

V gene TRBV6-5 combines with J gene TRBJ1-2; no clear D gene. The CDR3 covers 14 residues. Germline CDR1 reads MNHEY; CDR2 reads SVGAGI. The V end lost 3 bases, the J end lost 0 bases, and 8 bases lay between the germline ends. The CDR3 coding sequence is TGTGCCAGCAGTTATGGGAGATCTAACTATGGCTACACCTTC. This sequence encodes CASSYGRSNYGYTF.

This rearrangement joins TRBV28 to TRBJ1-2, with D perhaps TRBD1 (5 bases). V lost 4 bases, J lost 0 bases, and 6 bases lay in between. In germline, CDR1 is MDHEN, CDR2 SYDVKM. The CDR3 contains 13 residues. CDR3 sequence: CASSWTSNYGYTF. As DNA, the CDR3 is TGTGCCAGCAGTTGGACATCTAACTATGGCTACACCTTC.

The rearrangement uses TRBV5-1 and TRBJ1-2; D possibly corresponds to TRBD1 (5 bases). This CDR3 region has 14 residues. The V end lost 0 bases, the J end lost 6 bases, and 12 bases lay between the germline ends. Germline V CDR1 and CDR2: SGHRS, YFSETQ. CDR3 in amino acids: CASSLEGGTNGYTF. In DNA form, the CDR3 reads TGCGCCAGCAGCTTGGAAGGAGGGACCAATGGCTACACCTTC.

The chain has TRBV11-2 and TRBJ1-1; no reliable D call. V lost 1 base and J 8 bases, leaving 8 bases between the germline ends. The germline gives CDR1 SGHAT, CDR2 FQNNGV. CDR3 size: 12 residues. The CDR3 loop reads CASSLAGTEAFF. The CDR3 coding sequence is TGTGCCAGCAGCTTAGCGGGTACGGAAGCTTTCTTT.

The CDR3 region has the DNA TGTGCCAGCAGCTTAGCCGGCCAGGGGTCCTATGGCTACACCTTC. Residues: CASSLAGQGSYGYTF. The chain has TRBV7-2 and TRBJ1-2, with D maybe TRBD1 (6 bases). V dropped 0 bases and J dropped 4 bases, with 12 bases sitting between them. Germline CDR1 reads SGHTA; CDR2 reads FQGNSA. This CDR3 is 15 amino acids long.

In its sample, this clone was seen a few times. The chain uses TRBV11-3 and TRBJ2-1, with D perhaps matching TRBD2 (6 bases). Germline V gene lookup returns CDR1 SGHNT and CDR2 YENEEA. The V gene lost 5 bases and the J gene lost 5 bases, with 13 bases spanning the gap. This CDR3 has 14 amino acids. The CDR3 is CASSPGGANNEQFF. Written as DNA, the CDR3 is TGTGCCAGCAGCCCCGGGGGAGCAAACAATGAGCAGTTCTTC. Full variable domain (missing parts from reference TRBV11-3 and TRBJ2-1): EAGVVQSPRYKIIEKKQPVAFWCNPISGHNTLYWYLQNLGQGPELLIRYENEEAVDDSQLPKDRFSAERLKGVDSTLKIQPAELGDSAVYLCASSPGGANNEQFFGPGTRLTVL.

V usage is TRBV19 and J usage is TRBJ2-2; 7 bases line up with TRBD1. CDR3 length equals 16 residues. In germline, CDR1 is LNHDA, CDR2 SQIVND (reference sequence). V shed 6 bases, J shed 5 bases, and the junction held 12 bases outside the gene matches. This CDR3 reads CASSPQGVARTGELFF. CDR3 nucleotide sequence: TGTGCCAGTAGCCCCCAGGGGGTAGCTAGAACCGGGGAGCTGTTTTTT.

This chain links TRBV18 with TRBJ2-3, with TRBD2 identical over 8 bases. Trimming took 2 bases from V and 6 from J; bases not matched to a gene: 7. The V gene's germline CDR1 is KGHSH and CDR2 LQKENI. The CDR3 totals 15 residues. The chain's CDR3 is CASSPNSGVGDTQYF. The CDR3 nucleotides are TGTGCCAGCTCACCAAATAGCGGGGTTGGGGATACGCAGTATTTT.

A few counts support this clone. This chain joins TRBV6-1 and TRBJ1-2; D unclear. This CDR3 is 15 amino acids long. Trimming took 0 bases from V and 7 from J, leaving 15 bases between them. Per the germline V gene, CDR1 is MNHNS and CDR2 is SASEGT. The CDR3 DNA reads TGTGCCAGCAGTGAAGCCCAGGCCCTTATGTTTGGCTACACCTTC. It specifies CASSEAQALMFGYTF.

The chain combines TRBV6-5 with TRBJ2-3, with D tentatively TRBD2 (5 bases). CDR1 and CDR2 from the germline V gene are MNHEY and SVGAGI. The V end was cut by 2 bases, the J end by 2 bases, with 14 bases between. The CDR3 consists of 16 residues. The CDR3 reads CASSYRSGSNTDTQYF. CDR3 sequence (DNA): TGTGCCAGCAGTTACCGCTCGGGGAGCAACACAGATACGCAGTATTTT.

The chain joins TRBV29-1 to TRBJ2-5; D is ambiguous. CDR1 is SQVTM and CDR2 is ANQGSEA in the germline V gene. The length of the CDR3 is 13 residues. V shed 4 bases and J shed 1 base, with 10 bases lying between them. The chain's CDR3 is CSVGRVLQETQYF. Here the CDR3 DNA reads TGCAGCGTTGGCCGGGTCCTCCAAGAGACCCAGTACTTC.

The chain has TRBV2 and TRBJ1-1; D is possibly TRBD1 (5 bases). Germline lookup yields CDR1 SNHLY and CDR2 FYNNEI. V was cut by 8 bases and J by 9 bases, with 13 bases left in between. CDR3 length equals 11 residues. The CDR3 DNA reads TGTGCCAGCCAAGGGGTGGACAAAGCTTTCTTT. Amino acids: CASQGVDKAFF.

J is TRBJ2-2 and V is TRBV4-3; D is ambiguous. Trimming left V 3 bases short and J 2 bases short, with 13 bases between. Germline values: CDR1 LGHNA, CDR2 YSLEER. The CDR3 consists of 16 residues. The CDR3 bases are TGCGCCAGCAGCCATACTATGAATTATAACACCGGGGAGCTGTTTTTT. Its translation: CASSHTMNYNTGELFF.

This chain joins TRBV21-1 and TRBJ2-7; the D call of TRBD1 is as the table states it, not checked on the DNA. TRBV21-1 has pseudogene status. The CDR3 loop spans 14 amino acids. CDR3 DNA: TGTGCCAGCAGCTTTACAGGGGAGGTCAACGAGCAGTACTTC. It is translated as CASSFTGEVNEQYF.